The 7 T cell receptor beta chains below all came from one sample that was sequenced in a study of identical twins. Via MiXCR, TCRdb re-called the 5' RACE reads, giving one row per CDR3 protein. The sample holds around 490,000 distinct CDR3 sequences, 15% seen once. A further study also used this sample, focusing on yellow fever vaccine responses in identical twins.

Sequenced input: CD4+ T cells sorted from blood. Every receptor here comes from a woman under 30 in good health.

The chain recombines TRBV29-1 with TRBJ1-5, with a weak D call TRBD1 (6 bases). V dropped 4 bases and J dropped 3 bases, with 10 bases sitting between them. The CDR3 has 13 amino acids. From germline, CDR1 is SQVTM and CDR2 ANQGSEA. CDR3 sequence: CSVGGGLNQPQHF. In DNA, the CDR3 is TGCAGCGTTGGGGGGGGCCTCAATCAGCCCCAGCATTTT.

This rearrangement joins TRBV29-1 to TRBJ2-1, with TRBD2 identical over 11 bases. J lost 6 bases, V lost 4 bases, and 17 bases had no gene match. CDR1 SQVTM and CDR2 ANQGSEA come from the germline V gene. The CDR3 sequence is 18 residues long. This CDR3 is CSVGAQGEVSGRANEQFF. CDR3 nucleotides: TGCAGCGTTGGAGCACAGGGGGAGGTTAGCGGGAGGGCCAATGAGCAGTTCTTC.

Only a few counts were recorded for this clonotype. The chain uses TRBV5-6 and TRBJ2-7; 7 bases fit TRBD2. J gave up 3 bases and V 4 bases, and 10 bases lay outside the gene matches. The V gene's germline CDR1 is SGHDT and CDR2 YYEEEE. CDR3 size: 15 residues. CDR3 sequence (DNA): TGTGCCAGCAGCGCGTTAGCGGGCATTCTCTACGAGCAGTACTTC. Protein product: CASSALAGILYEQYF.

This clonotype turned up a few times. The chain is built from TRBV29-1 and TRBJ1-2; 8 bases line up with TRBD1. V gave up 5 bases and J gave up 4 bases; unmatched junction bases: 6. Looked up from germline, CDR1 is SQVTM and CDR2 is ANQGSEA. The CDR3 extends over 13 amino acids. The CDR3 nucleotides read TGCAGCGTTACCGGACAGGGCGGCTATGGCTACACCTTC. Translation: CSVTGQGGYGYTF. Supplemented by reference TRBV29-1 and TRBJ1-2, the full variable domain reads SAVISQKPSRDICQRGTSLTIQCQVDSQVTMMFWYRQQPGQSLTLIATANQGSEATYESGFVIDKFPISRPNLTFSTLTVSNMSPEDSSIYLCSVTGQGGYGYTFGSGTRLTVV.

As to this clonotype: Possible read error: a much larger clone is one base away. This sequence joins TRBV11-2 and TRBJ2-7, with 8 nucleotides matching TRBD2. This CDR3 spans 13 amino acids. Losses at the gene ends were 5 bases for V and 4 bases for J; bases not matched to a gene: 4. Looked up from germline, CDR1 is SGHAT and CDR2 is FQNNGV. The CDR3 DNA sequence: TGTGCCAGCAGCCTCCGGGGGGGGTACGAGCAGTACTTC. This codes for CASSLRGGYEQYF.

Many counts were recorded for this clonotype. The V call is TRBV12-3 or TRBV12-4, the J call TRBJ2-7, with TRBD1 as a possible D gene (6 bases). V gave up 6 bases and J gave up 4 bases, with 16 bases separating them. The CDR3 is 14 residues long. This chain's CDR3 is CASSPYSGEYEQYF. For the CDR3, the DNA is TGTGCCAGCAGCCCCTATTCAGGGGAATACGAGCAGTACTTC.

J is TRBJ2-5 and V is TRBV5-5; D may be TRBD1 (6 bases). The germline V and J ends were trimmed by 0 bases and 5 bases, with 14 bases remaining between them. From germline, CDR1 is SGHKS and CDR2 YYEKEE (reference sequence). The CDR3 spans 15 residues. CDR3 region: CASSLEAGVWETQYF. CDR3 coding DNA: TGTGCCAGCAGCTTGGAGGCAGGGGTATGGGAGACCCAGTACTTC.